A selection of T cell receptor beta chains follows, all from one sample in a study of T cells after yellow fever vaccination. TCRdb used MiXCR to reprocess the 5' RACE reads, holding one entry per CDR3 protein. The sample carries about 170,000 distinct CDR3 sequences, approximately 6.2% recorded once. Sequences were derived from CD4+ T cells sorted from PBMCs, sampled on the day of the first yellow fever vaccination. The receptors shown here come from a man between 18 and 29 years old who received the YFV17D yellow fever vaccine. Each CDR3 is given with its conserved first and last residue. The order of the fields is V gene, D gene, clone size, J gene, CDR3 DNA, CDR3 protein. D genes are given only for firm matches. A clone size is listed for some rows: how often the clone was seen (once, few, many), or a class if it is expanded.

>TRBV7-9|.|many|TRBJ2-5
TGTGCCAGCAGCTTCAGTCGAAATTTACAAGAGACCCAGTACTTC
CASSFSRNLQETQYF
>TRBV7-2|.|many|TRBJ2-1
TGTGCCAGCAGCGGGACGGGGACGGGGGTCTACAATGAGCAGTTCTTC
CASSGTGTGVYNEQFF
>TRBV20-1|TRBD1|many|TRBJ1-5
TGCAGTGCTATCGGGACAGGGCGTCAGCCCCAGCATTTT
CSAIGTGRQPQHF
>TRBV3-1|.|many|TRBJ2-3
TGTGCCAGCAGTCGACAACTGAGCACAGATACGCAGTATTTT
CASSRQLSTDTQYF
>TRBV12-3/TRBV12-4|.|few|TRBJ1-5
TGTGCCAGCAGTCCTGACCTGAATCAGCCCCAGCATTTT
CASSPDLNQPQHF
>TRBV7-9|TRBD2|.|TRBJ2-5
TGTGCCAGCAGCCCGCCCCCCGGGACTAGCGGAGAGACCCAGTACTTC
CASSPPPGTSGETQYF
>TRBV12-5|.|few|TRBJ2-5
TGTGCTAGTGGTTTTGGGGGCAGACAAGAGACCCAGTACTTC
CASGFGGRQETQYF
>TRBV6-1|TRBD2|many|TRBJ2-7
TGTGCCAGCAGTGATCCGGGACTAGCATCCTACGAGCAGTACTTC
CASSDPGLASYEQYF
>TRBV29-1|.|.|TRBJ2-3
TGCAGCGTGAGGTGGGAGACAGATACGCAGTATTTT
CSVRWETDTQYF
>TRBV7-2|.|many|TRBJ2-3
TGTGCCAGCAGCTTTTTTTCGGATACGCAGTATTTT
CASSFFSDTQYF
>TRBV6-5|.|many|TRBJ1-2
TGTGCCAGCAGTTACTCGATGGGTTCAGTAAAGGGTTTTGATGGCTACACCTTC
CASSYSMGSVKGFDGYTF
>TRBV18|.|.|TRBJ2-4
TGTGCCAGCTCACCGTCGGCGGGGGCCAAAAACATTCAGTACTTC
CASSPSAGAKNIQYF
>TRBV7-8|TRBD1|many|TRBJ2-2
TGTGCCAGCAGGGTACCCGGGACAGGGAACACCGGGGAGCTGTTTTTT
CASRVPGTGNTGELFF
>TRBV7-2|.|many|TRBJ2-1
TGTGCCAGCAGCTTAGCAGCCGCGACTATTTTTGAGCAGTTCTTC
CASSLAAATIFEQFF
>TRBV20-1|TRBD1|few|TRBJ1-2
TGCAGTGCTTACTCGGGACAGGATGGCTACACCTTC
CSAYSGQDGYTF
>TRBV7-2|TRBD1|.|TRBJ1-6
TGTGCCAGCAGCTTAGTCCCAGGGGGCGCTTCACCCCTCCACTTT
CASSLVPGGASPLHF
>TRBV9|.|.|TRBJ1-6
TGTGCCAGCAGCTTTGCCGCAGATTATAATTCACCCCTCCACTTT
CASSFAADYNSPLHF
>TRBV6-5|.|.|TRBJ2-6
TGTGCCAGCAGTTACTCAGCCTCTGGGGCCAACGTCCTGACTTTC
CASSYSASGANVLTF
>TRBV7-9|TRBD1|many|TRBJ1-1
TGTGCCAGCAGCTCCACGGGACAGGTACTCTTT
CASSSTGQVLF
>TRBV7-2|TRBD2|many|TRBJ2-1
TGTGCCAGCAGCTACGCGGGACTAGCTTCTTACAATGAGCAGTTCTTC
CASSYAGLASYNEQFF
>TRBV24-1|.|.|TRBJ2-3
TGTGCCACCAGTTCCGGAGATACGCAGTATTTT
CATSSGDTQYF
>TRBV7-9|TRBD1|.|TRBJ2-2
TGTGCCAGCAGCTTCCGAGGGGGCGTTGGGGAGCTGTTTTTT
CASSFRGGVGELFF
>TRBV20-1|TRBD1|few|TRBJ1-1
TGCAGTGCTGGACAGGACACTGAAGCTTACTTT
CSAGQDTEAYF
>TRBV5-1|.|few|TRBJ2-5
TGCGCCAGCCGCCAGGCAGTCCAAGAGACCCAGTACTTC
CASRQAVQETQYF
>TRBV9|TRBD1|.|TRBJ1-2
TGTGCCAGCAGCGGGGGACAGGGGTTGGACTATGGCTACACCTTC
CASSGGQGLDYGYTF
>TRBV18|TRBD1|many|TRBJ1-4
TGTGCCAGCTCACCCGGACAGGGGATCGTGGGCGAAAAACTGTTTTTT
CASSPGQGIVGEKLFF
>TRBV12-3/TRBV12-4|.|many|TRBJ1-2
TGTGCCAGCAGTTTAAGGTCAGGGCTTTATGGCTACACCTTC
CASSLRSGLYGYTF
>TRBV19|.|few|TRBJ1-1
TGTGCCAGTAGTACGTACACTGAAGCTTTCTTT
CASSTYTEAFF
>TRBV6-2/TRBV6-3|.|many|TRBJ1-5
TGTGCCAGCAGCTTCCGAGGGCTTAGCAATCAGCCCCAGCATTTT
CASSFRGLSNQPQHF
>TRBV4-1|TRBD1|.|TRBJ1-5
TGCGCCAGCAGCCAAGGGGAACAGGGGAGGATAGATCAGCCCCAGCATTTT
CASSQGEQGRIDQPQHF
>TRBV6-1|.|many|TRBJ2-5
TGTGCCAGTCCCACTAGGTGGGTCCAAGAGACCCAGTACTTC
CASPTRWVQETQYF
>TRBV6-1|TRBD1|.|TRBJ1-2
TGTGCCAGCAGTGAACAGCCGGGACAGGGCTATGGCTACACCTTC
CASSEQPGQGYGYTF
>TRBV4-2|TRBD2|few|TRBJ2-2
TGTGCCAGCACCCTAAGCCCTAGCGGGGGAGTCAACACCGGGGAGCTGTTTTTT
CASTLSPSGGVNTGELFF
>TRBV6-2/TRBV6-3|TRBD2|.|TRBJ2-4
TGTGCCAGCCTCGAAAGGACTAGCGGACCTATAGCCAAAAACATTCAGTACTTC
CASLERTSGPIAKNIQYF
>TRBV29-1|TRBD1|many|TRBJ1-2
TGCAGCGTTAGACAGGGCGGCTACACCTTC
CSVRQGGYTF
>TRBV9|.|.|TRBJ2-3
TGTGCCAGCAGCCTACGACAGAGCACAGATACGCAGTATTTT
CASSLRQSTDTQYF
>TRBV7-9|TRBD1|few|TRBJ1-2
TGTGCCAGCAGCACCCGGGACAGGCGTACCGCCTATGGCTACACCTTC
CASSTRDRRTAYGYTF
>TRBV4-1|.|many|TRBJ2-1
TGCGCCAGCAGCCACCCGGTGGTAGCGGCCTACAATGAGCAGTTCTTC
CASSHPVVAAYNEQFF
>TRBV28|TRBD1|many|TRBJ2-5
TGTGCCAGCAGCCAGCCCGGGACAGGGTTGGTAGGTTTGGAGACCCAGTACTTC
CASSQPGTGLVGLETQYF
>TRBV6-5|.|.|TRBJ1-5
TGTGCCAGCAGTTACGGGGTAGGGAATGATCAGCCCCAGCATTTT
CASSYGVGNDQPQHF
>TRBV5-6|.|few|TRBJ1-5
TGTGCCAGCAGCCGGGGGTTTGGGGATCAGCCCCAGCATTTT
CASSRGFGDQPQHF
>TRBV20-1|.|.|TRBJ1-1
TGCAGTGGGGTAGGGCAGGGGTACACTGAAGCTTTCTTT
CSGVGQGYTEAFF
>TRBV6-1|.|few|TRBJ2-6
TGTGCCAGCAGTGACAGGGGATCCGGGGCCAACGTCCTGACTTTC
CASSDRGSGANVLTF
>TRBV20-1|.|many|TRBJ2-3
TGCAGTGCTAGATCTCAGGGGGGTATGGCAGATACGCAGTATTTT
CSARSQGGMADTQYF
>TRBV5-1|.|.|TRBJ2-3
TGCGCCAGCAGCTTGCTGCAGGGGACAGATACGCAGTATTTT
CASSLLQGTDTQYF
>TRBV5-1|.|many|TRBJ1-6
TGCGCCAGCAGCTTGGATGAGGGTGGGTCCTATAATTCACCCCTCCACTTT
CASSLDEGGSYNSPLHF
>TRBV20-1|TRBD1|many|TRBJ1-6
TGCAGTGCTAACTCCGGGACAGGGAATTCACCCCTCCACTTT
CSANSGTGNSPLHF
>TRBV6-1|TRBD1|few|TRBJ1-6
TGTGCCAGCACCAAGATACGGGGACAGGAGTCACCCCTCCACTTT
CASTKIRGQESPLHF
>TRBV15|.|few|TRBJ2-3
TGTGCCACCAGCAGAGTGTACCGGGATGTCACGCAGTATTTT
CATSRVYRDVTQYF
>TRBV7-8|TRBD1|many|TRBJ2-5
TGTGCCAGCAGCTTAAACCGGGACAGGGTTGTAGAGACCCAGTACTTC
CASSLNRDRVVETQYF
>TRBV7-2|.|few|TRBJ1-2
TGTGCCAGCAGCTTAGCTTCAGTAAACTATGGCTACACCTTC
CASSLASVNYGYTF